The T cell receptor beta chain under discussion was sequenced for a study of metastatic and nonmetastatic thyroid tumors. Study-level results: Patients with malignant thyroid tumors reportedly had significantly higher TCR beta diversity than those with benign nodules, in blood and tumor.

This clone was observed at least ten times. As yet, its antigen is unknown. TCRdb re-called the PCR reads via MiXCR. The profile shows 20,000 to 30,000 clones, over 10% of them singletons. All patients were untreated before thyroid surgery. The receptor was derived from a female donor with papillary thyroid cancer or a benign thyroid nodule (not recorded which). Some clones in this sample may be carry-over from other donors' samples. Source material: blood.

The CDR3 loop is CASSVRLAGSYNEQFF. The CDR3 coding sequence is TGTGCCAGCAGCGTTAGACTAGCGGGCTCCTACAATGAGCAGTTCTTC. The chain carries TRBV9 and TRBJ2-1, with 10 bases matching TRBD2. V lost 2 bases and J lost 0; bases outside the gene matches: 2. In germline, CDR1 is SGDLS, CDR2 YYNGEE. The CDR3 contains 16 residues.